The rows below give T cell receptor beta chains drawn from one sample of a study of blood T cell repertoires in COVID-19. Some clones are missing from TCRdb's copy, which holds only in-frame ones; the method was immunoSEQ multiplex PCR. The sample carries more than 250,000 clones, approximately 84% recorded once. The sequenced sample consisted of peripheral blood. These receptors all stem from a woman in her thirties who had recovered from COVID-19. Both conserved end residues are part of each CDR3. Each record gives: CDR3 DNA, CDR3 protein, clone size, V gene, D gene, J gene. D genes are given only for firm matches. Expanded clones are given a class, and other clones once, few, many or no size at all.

TGTGCCAGCAGCTACCGCCGGGAGGGCGGGGAGCTGTTTTTT,CASSYRREGGELFF,few,TRBV7-9,TRBD2,TRBJ2-2
TGTGCCAGTAGTACCGGACAGGTTCGACACCTCCACTTT,CASSTGQVRHLHF,.,TRBV19,TRBD1,TRBJ1-6
TGTGCCAGCAGCCCCCTCGGACAGACCTACGAGCAGTACTTC,CASSPLGQTYEQYF,.,TRBV7-2,.,TRBJ2-7
TGTGCCAGCAGCTTCGAGACAGGGATTTACGAGCAGTACTTC,CASSFETGIYEQYF,.,TRBV11-2,TRBD1,TRBJ2-7
TGTGCCAGCAGCTTAAGGACAGGGGTGGGCCAGCCCCAGCATTTT,CASSLRTGVGQPQHF,.,TRBV7-2,TRBD1,TRBJ1-5
TGTGCCAGCAGTGCGGGGACAGGGTGGGGAGAGACCCAGTACTTC,CASSAGTGWGETQYF,.,TRBV6-4,TRBD1,TRBJ2-5
TGTGCCAGCAGTTACTCAAGGAACGGGGAAGCTTTCTTT,CASSYSRNGEAFF,.,TRBV6-5,.,TRBJ1-1
TGTGCCAGTAGTACGGGACTCTCCTATAATTCACCCCTCCACTTT,CASSTGLSYNSPLHF,.,TRBV19,.,TRBJ1-6
TGTGCCAGCAGTTGGGAGGGAATCCGGAATGAGCAGTTCTTC,CASSWEGIRNEQFF,.,TRBV6-2/TRBV6-3,TRBD2,TRBJ2-1
TGTGCCAGCAGTTTAAATCCAGGATCGAACACCGGGGAGCTGTTTTTT,CASSLNPGSNTGELFF,.,TRBV27,.,TRBJ2-2
TGTGCCAGTAGTATAGATCTCGGGAAAAGCGATGGCTACACCTTC,CASSIDLGKSDGYTF,.,TRBV19,.,TRBJ1-2
TGTGCCAGCAGCGCAGACTTGGGACAGGACTACGAGCAGTACTTC,CASSADLGQDYEQYF,once,TRBV7-6,TRBD1,TRBJ2-7
TGTGCCAGTAGTACGGGACTAGCGGGAGGTATCTACAATGAGCAGTTCTTC,CASSTGLAGGIYNEQFF,.,TRBV19,TRBD2,TRBJ2-1
TGTGCCATCAGTGAGACTGGGACTAGCGGGAGTAGCACAGATACGCAGTATTTT,CAISETGTSGSSTDTQYF,.,TRBV10-3,TRBD2,TRBJ2-3
TGTGCCAGTAGCCCGAGACTTGGAAATGAAAAACTGTTTTTT,CASSPRLGNEKLFF,.,TRBV19,.,TRBJ1-4
TGTGCCAGCATCGGCGCGGGGGCGAATGAGCAGTTCTTC,CASIGAGANEQFF,.,TRBV11-2,.,TRBJ2-1
TGTGCCAGCAGCCAGACTAGCTACGAGCAGTACTTC,CASSQTSYEQYF,.,TRBV3-1/TRBV3-2,.,TRBJ2-7
TGCGCCAGCAGCGAAGGGTCGGGGGGCACTAAAGAGACCCAGTACTTC,CASSEGSGGTKETQYF,.,TRBV5-1,.,TRBJ2-5
TGTGCCAGCAGTTCAGGGTTCCGAGTTGTCGAGCAGTACTTC,CASSSGFRVVEQYF,.,TRBV6-5,.,TRBJ2-7
TGTGCCAGCAGCCGGGGGAGGGACACTGAAGCTTTCTTT,CASSRGRDTEAFF,.,TRBV6-5,.,TRBJ1-1
TGTGCCAGCAGCTTAGTAGGGACAGGGGCCTTCTATGGCTACACCTTC,CASSLVGTGAFYGYTF,.,TRBV11-2,TRBD1,TRBJ1-2
TGTGCCAGCAACACAAATGGGGCGAGCAACACCGGGGAGCTGTTTTTT,CASNTNGASNTGELFF,.,TRBV7-3,.,TRBJ2-2
TGCGCCAGCAGCTCACCGGGACAGCTCTATGGCTACACCTTC,CASSSPGQLYGYTF,.,TRBV5-1,TRBD1,TRBJ1-2
TGTGCCTGGAGCACCGGGACAGCGGAGACCCAGTACTTC,CAWSTGTAETQYF,.,TRBV30,TRBD1,TRBJ2-5
TGTGCCAGCAGTTACTCGATTCTAGCGGTGCCGAACACCGGGGAGCTGTTTTTT,CASSYSILAVPNTGELFF,.,TRBV6-2/TRBV6-3,TRBD2,TRBJ2-2
TGTGCCAGCAGCTTGGGGGACTACTCCTACAATGAGCAGTTCTTC,CASSLGDYSYNEQFF,.,TRBV7-8,TRBD2,TRBJ2-1
TGTGCCAGCAGTTTACTCGGGAATTCGGACAATGAGCAGTTCTTC,CASSLLGNSDNEQFF,.,TRBV28,.,TRBJ2-1
TGCGCCAGCAGCTTGGGACAGGGGGCTGTTAGGTTCACCGGGGAGCTGTTTTTT,CASSLGQGAVRFTGELFF,.,TRBV5-1,TRBD1,TRBJ2-2
TGTGCCAGCTCTCCCGGGACAGGGGATTCTGGAAACACCATATATTTT,CASSPGTGDSGNTIYF,.,TRBV18,TRBD1,TRBJ1-3
TGTGCCAGCAGACCAAGGACAGGGGGCGGCTATGGCTACACCTTC,CASRPRTGGGYGYTF,.,TRBV28,TRBD1,TRBJ1-2
TGTGCTAGTGGTTTCGAGGTCGGTCAGCCCCAGCATTTT,CASGFEVGQPQHF,.,TRBV12-5,.,TRBJ1-5
TGTGCCAGCAGTCGGACAGGAGGCCAAAAAAAACTGTTTTTT,CASSRTGGQKKLFF,.,TRBV28,TRBD1,TRBJ1-4
TGCGCCAGCAGCCAAGACCCAAGCGGACAGAGCTCCTACGAGCAGTACTTC,CASSQDPSGQSSYEQYF,.,TRBV4-1,.,TRBJ2-7
TGTGCCAGCAGCTTAAGCGGTGCGCTTATGAACACTGAAGCTTTCTTT,CASSLSGALMNTEAFF,.,TRBV7-9,.,TRBJ1-1
TGTGCCAGCAGTTACGCAGGGGTCGGAAACACCATATATTTT,CASSYAGVGNTIYF,.,TRBV6-5,.,TRBJ1-3
TGTGCCAGCAGAATAGCGGGAGCAGAGACCCAGTACTTC,CASRIAGAETQYF,.,TRBV6-5,TRBD2,TRBJ2-5
TGTGGCGGGATGAACACTGAAGCTTTCTTT,CGGMNTEAFF,few,TRBV29-1,.,TRBJ1-1
TGTGCCAGCAGCGTTCCGGGACATGGTATCTACGAGCAGTACTTC,CASSVPGHGIYEQYF,.,TRBV14,.,TRBJ2-7
TGTGCCAGCAGGCCCCCGGGGGGGCAGGCTGAAGCTTTCTTT,CASRPPGGQAEAFF,.,TRBV27,.,TRBJ1-1
TGCGCCAGCAGCTTGGTGGAGGGTAGAGGAGCTAACTATGGCTACACCTTC,CASSLVEGRGANYGYTF,.,TRBV5-1,.,TRBJ1-2
TGTGCCAGCAGCCAACAGGGGGCGTTGAAACTGTTTTTT,CASSQQGALKLFF,.,TRBV7-2,TRBD1,TRBJ1-4
TGTGCCAGCAGCTTAGCCAGTAATCAGCCCCAGCATTTT,CASSLASNQPQHF,.,TRBV7-2,.,TRBJ1-5